This is a list of T cell receptor beta chains from one sample in a study of T cells after yellow fever vaccination. One entry per CDR3 protein, called by TCRdb with MiXCR from the 5' RACE reads. Among 65,000 to 90,000 distinct CDR3 sequences, roughly 15% were seen once, and the ten largest hold about 22%. The sample was CD8+ T cells not binding an NS4B(214-222) dextramer, sorted from PBMCs, taken more than 20 days after the first yellow fever vaccination. The receptors derive from a man aged 18-30 years who received the YFV17D yellow fever vaccine. CDR3s include the opening cysteine and the closing phenylalanine or tryptophan.

v_call | cdr3_aa
TRBV5-1 | CASSLYPGGSTDTQYF
TRBV5-1 | CASSPARARSGNTIYF
TRBV2 | CASKTAGQLETQYF
TRBV19 | CASSIAPNTEAFF
TRBV12-2 | CASRLVAHCEQYF
TRBV27 | CASSLYGGKDTQYF
TRBV20-1 | CSARDLAGPYNEQFF
TRBV19 | CASSRDRVNQPQHF
TRBV7-9 | CASPLTLGGGPPDTQYF
TRBV4-3 | CASSPTRYNEQFF
TRBV7-2 | CASLPLLSSYNEQFF
TRBV5-1 | CASSLRGEGTEAFF
TRBV19 | CASSAGLGDYGYTF
TRBV12-3/TRBV12-4 | CASSLAGGQTGELFF
TRBV12-3/TRBV12-4 | CASSSPGANVLTF
TRBV29-1 | CSVASSAGGGFQETQYF
TRBV19 | CASKNRALSYNSPLHF
TRBV4-1 | CASSHAGGSEQYF
TRBV12-2 | CASRSPPRGRYNEQFF
TRBV9 | CASSARLIADTQYF
TRBV14 | CASSQQGASYNEQFF
TRBV12-3/TRBV12-4 | CASRATGGSDTQYF
TRBV19 | CASSIDGVSGNSVNEQFF
TRBV4-3 | CASSQHSGERPLHF
TRBV15 | CATSRASRSTYNEQFF
TRBV20-1 | CSASPLAGGHNEQFF
TRBV2 | CASSETLTGLATDTQYF
TRBV4-1 | CASSQGPGTPLHF
TRBV10-3 | CAISEPTGARTDTQYF
TRBV24-1 | CATSDLNRANNYGYTF
TRBV27 | CASSFNSYEQYF
TRBV4-3 | CASSYGGGRNTGELFF
TRBV5-1 | CASSLATTGGPSSGANVLTF
TRBV29-1 | CSVGVYEQFF
TRBV4-1 | CASSQTGSGYEQYF
TRBV12-3/TRBV12-4 | CASSFSTTEAFF
TRBV19 | CASGATGELFF
TRBV5-1 | CASSLGTVSKNIQYF
TRBV7-3 | CASSLTSGGSGGYTF
TRBV6-5 | CASSYNGGGQPQHF
TRBV4-3 | CASSQDFGRTNYGYTF
TRBV25-1 | CASSDSPPGPYNSPLHF
TRBV27 | CASSARLAGGQDTQYF
TRBV24-1 | CATSGTGGTDTQYF
TRBV12-5 | CASGLRRKNIQYF
TRBV4-1 | CASSQAGGRGGELFF
TRBV5-1 | CASSFQLYDRGRSTGELFF
TRBV6-5 | CASSYRTAGNTIYF
TRBV20-1 | CSVVRETYNEQFF
TRBV7-6 | CASSQGQDEQYF
TRBV29-1 | CSVDEGANYGYTF
TRBV12-5 | CASGVSGGYYNEQFF
TRBV6-2/TRBV6-3 | CASSYFSNNYGYTF
TRBV28 | CASSVTGTFNEQYF
TRBV5-1 | CASSLAGTGSHIETQYF
TRBV7-2 | CASSPTGTGELFF
TRBV10-3 | CAISGSGGGFNEQFF
TRBV5-1 | CASSSRQGTDTQYF